Sequencing of this T cell receptor (beta chain) was carried out in a study of Ad26.COV2.S vaccination and SARS-CoV-2 variants. Clones were sequenced by immunoSEQ multiplex PCR, and TCRdb holds only the in-frame ones, with some missing. The table records 400,000 to 500,000 clones, roughly 89% of them present only once. The treatment is: roughly 20 received Ad26.COV2.S at low or high dose, single or two shots; roughly five received placebo; per-sample allocation not given. Sampling was done on day 63 after the first vaccine or placebo injection. Boston supplied an adult donor aged 18-55 years. The CDR3 totals 14 residues. V was cut by 4 bases and J by 1 base, with 11 bases left in between. Germline values: CDR1 SGHRS, CDR2 YFSETQ.

The TCR sequence derives from a person aged 18 to 65 who received the Ad26.COV2.S COVID-19 vaccine or a placebo. The source material was peripheral blood, sampled in a trial of Ad26.COV2.S vaccine versus placebo. The chain combines TRBV5-1 with TRBJ1-2; no definite D call. This chain's CDR3 is CASSPITDNYGYTF. The CDR3 DNA sequence: TGCGCCAGCAGCCCGATTACAGATAACTATGGCTACACCTTC.